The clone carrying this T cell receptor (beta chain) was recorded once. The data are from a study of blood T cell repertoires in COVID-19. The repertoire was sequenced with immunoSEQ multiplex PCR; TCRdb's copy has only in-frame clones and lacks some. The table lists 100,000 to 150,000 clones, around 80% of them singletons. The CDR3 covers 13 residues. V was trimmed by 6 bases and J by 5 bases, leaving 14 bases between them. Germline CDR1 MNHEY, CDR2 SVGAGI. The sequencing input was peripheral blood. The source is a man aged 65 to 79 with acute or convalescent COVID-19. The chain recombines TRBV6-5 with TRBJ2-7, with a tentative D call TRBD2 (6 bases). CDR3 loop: CASRSGGLDEQYF. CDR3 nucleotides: TGTGCCAGCAGGAGCGGAGGGCTCGACGAGCAGTACTTC.